The present T cell receptor (beta chain) was sequenced within a study of blood T cell repertoires in COVID-19. Whole-study context: Researchers got acute and convalescent COVID-19 samples from the United States, Italy and Spain. Nucleic acid was either cDNA or gDNA, and it came from T cells, B-cell-depleted T cells, or PBMCs.

Clones were sequenced by immunoSEQ multiplex PCR, and TCRdb holds only the in-frame ones, with some missing. The profile covers 140,000 or so clones, with about 79% appearing a single time and roughly a tenth taken by the ten largest. This clonotype was obtained from a man between 60 and 75 years old with active or convalescent COVID-19. Source material: peripheral blood.

The CDR3 spells CASSLAGRVGAEKLFF. In DNA form, the CDR3 reads TGCGCCAGCAGCTTGGCGGGTCGAGTAGGGGCTGAAAAACTGTTTTTT. The V call is TRBV5-1, the J call TRBJ1-4; tentative D call: TRBD1 (5 bases). Trimming shortened V by 0 bases and J by 7 bases, and 16 bases separated the two germline ends. Germline CDR1 reads SGHRS; CDR2 reads YFSETQ. There are 16 residues in the CDR3.